A single sample gave rise to the 5 T cell receptor beta chains below, sequenced in a study of T-cell memory formation after mild COVID-19. TCRdb reprocessed the 5' RACE reads with MiXCR, giving one entry per CDR3 protein. This repertoire shows some 14,000 distinct CDR3 sequences, more than 10% found once; its top ten account for 40% to 60%. Material for sequencing was PBMCs or a T cell subset sorted from them (not recorded which). The receptors were gathered from an adult woman who had mild COVID-19 (a few samples of this study predate the infection). Cell type and time point are not known.

This clonotype was found many times. The genes are TRBV3-1 and TRBJ2-1; 8 bases are a match to TRBD2. Per the germline V gene, CDR1 is LGHDT and CDR2 is YNNKEL (reference sequence). This CDR3 has 15 residues. V gave up 4 bases and J gave up 5 bases; unmatched junction bases: 7. The CDR3 sequence is CASSLQRGLNNEQFF. The CDR3 coding sequence is TGTGCCAGCAGCCTCCAGCGGGGGCTCAACAATGAGCAGTTCTTC.

The table lists this clonotype with many counts. The chain employs TRBV7-3 and TRBJ2-3, with D unresolved. This CDR3 has 15 residues. Germline CDR1 and CDR2: SGHTA and FQGTGA. Trimming pared 4 bases from V and 0 bases from J, leaving 11 bases between. The CDR3 loop is CASSSLARSTDTQYF. DNA for the CDR3: TGTGCCAGCAGCTCATTAGCAAGGAGCACAGATACGCAGTATTTT.

This clonotype has at least ten counts. The CDR3 coding sequence is TGTGCCAGCAGCCCCGATTATGCGACAGGGGAGACTGAAGCTTTCTTT. Its translation: CASSPDYATGETEAFF. The chain links TRBV21-1 to TRBJ1-1; TRBD1, the D gene given by the table, was not confirmed from the DNA. TRBV21-1 is deemed a pseudogene. The CDR3 totals 16 residues.

This clonotype appeared many times. The chain employs TRBV20-1 and TRBJ1-2, with 8 bases fitting TRBD1. This CDR3 is 14 amino acids long. Trimming removed 5 bases from V and 4 bases from J; junction bases left unmatched: 9. CDR1 and CDR2 from the germline V gene are DFQATT and SNEGSKA (reference sequence). Here the CDR3 reads CSAAPGQGGYGYTF. The CDR3 DNA sequence: TGCAGTGCTGCGCCCGGACAGGGCGGCTATGGCTACACCTTC.

By frequency in the sample, this clonotype is medium-sized. The gene calls are TRBV6-5 and TRBJ2-7; D is possibly TRBD1 (6 bases). The CDR3 sequence is 15 residues long. Looked up from germline, CDR1 is MNHEY and CDR2 is SVGAGI. The ends were cut back, 6 bases at V and 0 bases at J, with 15 bases in the middle. The CDR3 DNA is TGTGCCAGCAGATCCGACAGGATGAGCTCCTACGAGCAGTACTTC. Residues: CASRSDRMSSYEQYF.